Here is one T cell receptor beta chain with its context. This record belongs to a study of blood T cells in healthy people across ages. The CDR3 loop spans 15 amino acids. Germline CDR1 reads PRHDT; CDR2 reads FYEKMQ (reference sequence). V shed 1 base, J shed 5 bases, and the junction held 5 bases outside the gene matches. Together with a sample-barcoded 5' primer, a J-beta primer mix was included in a second PCR lasting roughly 6 to 12 cycles. One entry per CDR3 protein, called by TCRdb with MiXCR from the 5' RACE reads. Among about a million distinct CDR3 sequences listed, 51% were seen once. Sequencing was carried out using blood. The chain combines TRBV13 with TRBJ2-3, with 8 bases matching TRBD2. This receptor was obtained from a woman aged 60-75 years in good health. The CDR3 protein is CASSLAALAGDTQYF. CDR3 DNA sequence: TGTGCCAGCAGCTTAGCTGCGCTAGCGGGAGATACGCAGTATTTT.